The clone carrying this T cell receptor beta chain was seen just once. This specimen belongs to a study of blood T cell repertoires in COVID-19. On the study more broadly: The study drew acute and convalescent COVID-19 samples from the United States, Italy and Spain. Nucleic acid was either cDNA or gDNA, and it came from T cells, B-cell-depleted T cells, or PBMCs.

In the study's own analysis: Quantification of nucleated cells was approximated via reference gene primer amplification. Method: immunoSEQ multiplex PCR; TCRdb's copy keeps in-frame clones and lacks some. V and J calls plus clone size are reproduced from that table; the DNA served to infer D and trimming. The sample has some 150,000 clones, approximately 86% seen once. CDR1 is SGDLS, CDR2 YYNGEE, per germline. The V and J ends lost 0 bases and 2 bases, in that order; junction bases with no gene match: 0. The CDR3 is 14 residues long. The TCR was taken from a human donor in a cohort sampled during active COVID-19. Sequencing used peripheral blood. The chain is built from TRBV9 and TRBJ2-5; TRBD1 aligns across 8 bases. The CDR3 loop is CASSVGQGQETQYF. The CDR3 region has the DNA TGTGCCAGCAGCGTAGGACAGGGGCAAGAGACCCAGTACTTC.